Each of the 31 T cell receptor beta chains below was sequenced from the same sample in a study of blood T cell repertoires in COVID-19. Some clones are missing from TCRdb's copy, which holds only in-frame ones; the method was immunoSEQ multiplex PCR. The sample carries 250,000 to 300,000 clones, roughly nine tenths recorded once. Sequencing used PBMCs or T cells enriched from blood (not recorded which). These receptors were obtained from an older woman who had recovered from COVID-19.

V gene TRBV28 combines with J gene TRBJ1-5; weak D call: TRBD1 (6 bases). Germline values: CDR1 MDHEN, CDR2 SYDVKM. This CDR3 is 15 amino acids long. The ends were cut back, 6 bases at V and 7 bases at J, with 19 bases in the middle. Here the CDR3 DNA reads TGTGCCAGCAGCCGGATCTCAGGGGACGGGCAGCCCCAGCATTTT. Encoded protein: CASSRISGDGQPQHF.

This chain connects TRBV3-1 (or the pseudogene TRBV3-2) to TRBJ1-1; tentatively, D is TRBD1 (6 bases). The germline CDR1 and CDR2 sequences are LGHDT and YNNKEL (reference sequence). CDR3 size: 14 residues. V was cut by 3 bases and J by 4 bases, with 12 bases left in between. As DNA, the CDR3 is TGTGCCAGCAGCCAGTATCAAGGGGGCACTGAAGCTTTCTTT. Translated, it gives CASSQYQGGTEAFF.

The V and J genes are TRBV18 and TRBJ2-3; 8 bases align to TRBD2. The germline CDR1 and CDR2 sequences are KGHSH and LQKENI. The CDR3 has 15 residues. J lost 1 base, V lost 3 bases, and 3 bases had no gene match. The DNA of the CDR3 is TGTGCCAGCTCACCGACTAGCGCTGGCACAGATACGCAGTATTTT. Its translation is CASSPTSAGTDTQYF.

The J gene is TRBJ2-1, the V gene TRBV5-6; tentatively, D is TRBD1 (5 bases). Germline-derived CDR1 and CDR2 are SGHDT and YYEEEE. V shed 2 bases and J shed 7 bases, with 16 bases lying between them. The CDR3 has 15 residues. As DNA, the CDR3 is TGTGCCAGCAGCTTAAGGGGAACATCAGGAAATGAGCAGTTCTTC. Translated: CASSLRGTSGNEQFF.

A note on this clone: An end of the junction does not agree with germline; a read error may underlie this. The chain combines TRBV7-7 with TRBJ2-5, with 7 bases lining up with TRBD1. Per germline, CDR1 SSHAT and CDR2 FNYEAQ (reference sequence). CDR3 length: 15 residues. CDR3 in amino acids: CASSLYSGGQETQYF. For the CDR3, the DNA is TGTGCTAGCAGCTTATATTCAGGGGGACAAGAGACCCAGTACTTC.

This chain connects TRBV7-3 to TRBJ2-7; weak D call: TRBD2 (5 bases). The CDR3 spans 13 residues. The V end was cut by 5 bases, the J end by 0 bases, with 8 bases between. Germline values: CDR1 SGHTA, CDR2 FQGTGA. The chain's CDR3 is CASSTGNSYEQYF. The CDR3 DNA is TGTGCCAGCAGCACCGGGAACTCCTACGAGCAGTACTTC.

The chain links TRBV3-1 (or the pseudogene TRBV3-2) to TRBJ2-7; TRBD2 might be the D (5 bases). The length of the CDR3 is 15 residues. Germline lookup yields CDR1 LGHDT and CDR2 YNNKEL (reference sequence). Trimming stripped 1 base from V and 6 bases from J, with 16 bases between. In DNA form, the CDR3 reads TGTGCCAGCAGCCAAGTACGCGGGCTGGGTAGCGAGCAGTACTTC. This gives the protein CASSQVRGLGSEQYF.

The chain uses TRBV7-8 and TRBJ1-5; 10 bases are shared with TRBD1. CDR3 size: 16 residues. J was trimmed by 9 bases and V by 3 bases; bases with no gene match: 11. CDR1 is SGHVS, CDR2 FQNEAQ, per germline. CDR3 loop: CASSFKAGTGEAPQHF. CDR3 nucleotides: TGTGCCAGCAGCTTTAAGGCCGGGACAGGGGAGGCGCCCCAGCATTTT.

This clone showed up just once. This chain links TRBV28 with TRBJ1-2, with D possibly TRBD1 on 5 matching bases. Per germline, CDR1 MDHEN and CDR2 SYDVKM. This CDR3 comprises 15 residues. V gave up 0 bases and J gave up 2 bases, with 10 bases separating them. Written as DNA, the CDR3 is TGTGCCAGCAGTTTATGGGACACAAAAAACTATGGCTACACCTTC. Protein product: CASSLWDTKNYGYTF.

This chain joins TRBV28 and TRBJ2-7; D unresolved. Trimming stripped 6 bases from V and 4 bases from J, with 28 bases between. Germline CDR1 reads MDHEN; CDR2 reads SYDVKM. This CDR3 region has 18 residues. This CDR3 reads CASSREPRLNRKSYEQYF. CDR3 nucleotide sequence: TGTGCCAGCAGCCGAGAACCCCGCCTGAACAGAAAGTCATACGAGCAGTACTTC.

This chain uses TRBV5-1 with TRBJ2-3, with 10 positions matching TRBD2. The CDR3 has 16 residues. The V gene end was trimmed by 5 bases and the J gene end by 2 bases; junction bases not matched to a gene: 8. Germline CDR1 SGHRS, CDR2 YFSETQ. This chain's CDR3 is CASSSGLAESTDTQYF. Written as DNA, the CDR3 is TGCGCCAGCAGTTCAGGACTAGCGGAATCCACAGATACGCAGTATTTT.

V and J are TRBV3-1 (or the pseudogene TRBV3-2) and TRBJ2-1; TRBD2 matches 7 bases. Germline lookup yields CDR1 LGHDT and CDR2 YNNKEL (reference sequence). The CDR3 length is 17 residues. V gave up 2 bases and J gave up 5 bases; unmatched junction bases: 12. In nucleotides, the CDR3 is TGTGCCAGCAGCCAACGAACCGGGACTATAATAAACAATGAGCAGTTCTTC. Its protein is CASSQRTGTIINNEQFF.

This chain joins TRBV5-5 and TRBJ1-2; D is unresolved. The CDR3 sequence is 13 residues long. Germline CDR1 SGHKS, CDR2 YYEKEE (reference sequence). V dropped 3 bases and J dropped 2 bases, with 8 bases sitting between them. CDR3 sequence reads: CASSSDTNYGYTF. CDR3 sequence (DNA): TGTGCCAGCAGCTCTGACACGAACTATGGCTACACCTTC.

The V call is TRBV6-5, the J call TRBJ1-2; D is possibly TRBD1 (5 bases). Trimming shortened V by 6 bases and J by 8 bases, and 22 bases separated the two germline ends. CDR3 length equals 15 residues. The germline V gene encodes CDR1 MNHEY and CDR2 SVGAGI. The chain's CDR3 is CASSPTRTHTWGYTF. In DNA, the CDR3 is TGTGCCAGCAGCCCGACAAGGACACATACTTGGGGCTACACCTTC.

This clone is a singleton in its sample. This chain connects TRBV7-6 to TRBJ1-4; D is ambiguous. The CDR3 spans 15 residues. V was cut by 3 bases and J by 6 bases, with 14 bases left in between. CDR1 and CDR2 (germline): SGHVS, FNYEAQ. The CDR3 sequence: CASSFGGREDEKLFF. Here the CDR3 DNA reads TGTGCCAGCAGCTTTGGCGGGCGGGAGGATGAAAAACTGTTTTTT. The variable domain in full, completed from reference TRBV7-6 and TRBJ1-4, reads GAGVSQSPRYKVTKRGQDVALRCDPISGHVSLYWYRQALGQGPEFLTYFNYEAQQDKSGLPNDRFSAERPEGSISTLTIQRTEQRDSAMYRCASSFGGREDEKLFFGSGTQLSVL.

CDR3 sequence: CASSVSGVPYNEQFF. CDR3 in DNA: TGTGCCAGCAGCGTAAGCGGGGTCCCCTACAATGAGCAGTTCTTC. The rearrangement uses TRBV9 and TRBJ2-1; 7 bases match TRBD2. The V gene end was trimmed by 1 base and the J gene end by 2 bases; junction bases not matched to a gene: 3. Germline loops: CDR1 SGDLS, CDR2 YYNGEE. This CDR3 region has 15 residues.

The chain uses TRBV13 and TRBJ1-1; D gene unclear. The CDR3 runs 15 residues. V shed 2 bases and J shed 3 bases, with 13 bases lying between them. Germline lookup yields CDR1 PRHDT and CDR2 FYEKMQ (reference sequence). CDR3 sequence: CASSLYRGGHTEAFF. The CDR3 nucleotides read TGTGCCAGCAGCTTATACCGGGGTGGGCACACTGAAGCTTTCTTT.

This chain uses TRBV19 with TRBJ2-7; TRBD2 matches at 9 bases. This CDR3 region has 14 residues. Germline V gene data show CDR1 as LNHDA and CDR2 as SQIVND (reference sequence). V gave up 8 bases and J gave up 1 base; unmatched junction bases: 6. The CDR3 nucleotides are TGTGCCAGTTCAGCGGGAGGAAGGTCCTACGAGCAGTACTTC. It encodes CASSAGGRSYEQYF.

This clone was counted many times. Other DNA sequences in this specimen translate into the identical CDR3. V usage is TRBV27 and J usage is TRBJ2-1; 11 nucleotides line up with TRBD2. CDR1 and CDR2 (germline): MNHEY, SMNVEV (reference sequence). The CDR3 has 15 amino acids. Trimming removed 6 bases from V and 2 bases from J; junction bases left unmatched: 3. The CDR3 reads CASSFSGRAYNEQFF. The DNA of the CDR3 is TGTGCCAGCAGCTTTAGCGGGAGGGCCTACAATGAGCAGTTCTTC.

This chain links TRBV28 with TRBJ2-5; 9 nucleotides line up with TRBD2. Germline values: CDR1 MDHEN, CDR2 SYDVKM. The ends lost 1 base at V and 7 bases at J; junction bases unmatched: 4. CDR3 length: 14 amino acids. The CDR3 loop reads CASSLFAGGVTQYF. DNA for the CDR3: TGTGCCAGCAGTTTATTTGCGGGGGGGGTGACCCAGTACTTC.

The V call is TRBV28, the J call TRBJ2-7, with TRBD2 as a possible D gene (5 bases). The CDR3 has 13 amino acids. Looked up from germline, CDR1 is MDHEN and CDR2 is SYDVKM. V was cut by 7 bases and J by 6 bases, with 16 bases left in between. CDR3 bases: TGTGCCAGCACCGACGGGGTTCTGTTCGAGCAGTACTTC. Encoded protein: CASTDGVLFEQYF.

CDR3 region: CASSYPGNYGYTF. In DNA form, the CDR3 reads TGTGCCAGCAGTTACCCGGGTAACTATGGCTACACCTTC. The rearrangement joins TRBV6-2 or TRBV6-3 to TRBJ1-2; D remains unclear. The CDR3 covers 13 residues. Germline assignment: CDR1 MNHEY and CDR2 SVGEGT. The V end lost 2 bases, the J end lost 1 base, and 5 bases lay between the germline ends.

The J gene is TRBJ1-6, the V gene TRBV4-2; a possible D gene is TRBD1 (6 bases). V dropped 0 bases and J dropped 9 bases, with 15 bases sitting between them. The CDR3 loop spans 16 amino acids. Germline V gene lookup returns CDR1 LGHNA and CDR2 YNFKEQ. Written as DNA, the CDR3 is TGTGCCAGCAGCCAAGATCCGACAGGTTCGGGTTCACCCCTCCACTTT. Encoded protein: CASSQDPTGSGSPLHF.

V and J are TRBV18 and TRBJ2-1; D gene unclear. The CDR3 runs 13 residues. Per germline, CDR1 KGHSH and CDR2 LQKENI. The ends were cut back, 3 bases at V and 5 bases at J, with 8 bases in the middle. The CDR3 here is CASSPSRDNEQFF. CDR3 DNA sequence: TGTGCCAGCTCACCTTCACGGGACAATGAGCAGTTCTTC.

The chain recombines TRBV10-3 with TRBJ2-2; maybe TRBD1 (7 bases). CDR3 length: 15 residues. V lost 3 bases, J lost 3 bases, and 11 bases lay in between. Looked up from germline, CDR1 is ENHRY and CDR2 is SYGVKD. The chain's CDR3 is CAISDSRGDTGELFF. The CDR3 DNA follows: TGTGCCATCAGTGATTCCAGGGGGGACACCGGGGAGCTGTTTTTT.

This clone has a single count. The chain joins TRBV7-2 to TRBJ2-3, with a possible D match to TRBD2 (7 bases). The CDR3 length is 16 residues. With 5 bases removed from V and 0 bases from J, the gap between germline ends came to 15 bases. Looked up from germline, CDR1 is SGHTA and CDR2 is FQGNSA. The CDR3, as DNA: TGTGCCAGCAGCCCGCGGGGGCGGGGGAGCACAGATACGCAGTATTTT. Its protein is CASSPRGRGSTDTQYF. The variable domain in full, with the rest retrieved from reference TRBV7-2 and TRBJ2-3, is GAGVSQSPSNKVTEKGKDVELRCDPISGHTALYWYRQSLGQGLEFLIYFQGNSAPDKSGLPSDRFSAERTGGSVSTLTIQRTQQEDSAVYLCASSPRGRGSTDTQYFGPGTRLTVL.

The chain joins TRBV10-3 to TRBJ1-5; TRBD1 matches at 10 bases. Per the germline V gene, CDR1 is ENHRY and CDR2 is SYGVKD. V dropped 0 bases and J dropped 3; count of bases not matched to a gene: 2. CDR3 length equals 16 residues. Here the CDR3 DNA reads TGTGCCATCAGTGAGTCGGGACAGGGGAACAATCAGCCCCAGCATTTT. Its translation: CAISESGQGNNQPQHF.

This chain links TRBV28 with TRBJ1-5; 10 nucleotides align to TRBD1. V lost 6 bases and J lost 6; bases outside the gene matches: 8. From germline, CDR1 is MDHEN and CDR2 SYDVKM. The CDR3 loop spans 15 amino acids. The CDR3, as DNA: TGTGCCAGCAGCAAAACGGGACAGGGGTTTCAGCCCCAGCATTTT. Translated, it gives CASSKTGQGFQPQHF.

This clone occurred once. CDR3 nucleotides: TGTGCCAGCAGCCAATACAGGGGGACTAATGAAAAACTGTTTTTT. Its protein product is CASSQYRGTNEKLFF. The genes are TRBV11-3 and TRBJ1-4, with 8 nucleotides matching TRBD1. The CDR3 runs to 15 residues. Germline loops: CDR1 SGHNT, CDR2 YENEEA. After removal of 5 bases from V and 2 bases from J, the junction contained 4 bases not matched to a gene.

The chain is built from TRBV12-5 and TRBJ2-3, with 7 bases matching TRBD2. CDR1 is LGHNT, CDR2 FRNRAP, per germline. The CDR3 loop spans 15 amino acids. The junction had 4 bases not matched to a gene; V was cut back by 2 bases and J by 2 bases. The CDR3 loop reads CASGLRGGPTDTQYF. In DNA form, the CDR3 reads TGTGCTAGTGGTTTGCGCGGGGGACCCACAGATACGCAGTATTTT.

The chain couples TRBV10-3 to TRBJ2-1, with a weak D call TRBD2 (5 bases). Germline V CDR1 and CDR2: ENHRY, SYGVKD. This CDR3 spans 13 amino acids. V was cut by 6 bases and J by 7 bases, with 13 bases left in between. CDR3 coding DNA: TGTGCCATCAGACCCGGGTCGGGGAATGAGCAGTTCTTC. Its protein is CAIRPGSGNEQFF.